Listed here is a single T cell receptor (beta chain). Its target is unknown. The entry originates in a study of T-cell memory formation after mild COVID-19. Study observations and caveats: CD4+ contracting clones lay mainly in CM and EM, CD8+ ones in EMRA.

TCRdb used MiXCR to reprocess the 5' RACE reads, holding one entry per CDR3 protein. Counted here are about 470,000 distinct CDR3 sequences, 15% to 20% occurring once; the ten biggest clones make up about 12%. CDR1 is SGDLS, CDR2 YYNGEE, per germline. V lost 7 bases, J lost 3 bases, and 13 bases lay in between. This CDR3 has 13 residues. Sequencing input: PBMCs or a T cell subset sorted from them (not recorded which). This rearrangement joins TRBV9 to TRBJ1-1; a possible D gene is TRBD1 (5 bases). The origin of this receptor is an adult woman who had mild COVID-19 (a few samples of this study predate the infection). Cell type and time point are not known. DNA for the CDR3: TGTGCCAGCGCGCTTTGGGACGACACTGAAGCTTTCTTT. Translating it yields CASALWDDTEAFF.